This is a list of T cell receptor beta chains from one sample in a study of read filtering for tumor transcriptome and immune sequencing. Each CDR3 protein is one row after TCRdb ran MiXCR on the reads. The sample carries 20,000 to 25,000 distinct CDR3 sequences, roughly 13% recorded once. Sequenced input: a population of CD138-negative cells sorted from bone marrow. Receptor source: a donor at least 40 years old with multiple myeloma. Each CDR3 is given with its conserved first and last residue. D genes are given only for firm matches. Clone size, where shown, is once, few, many, or a class for clones that have expanded.

>many|13|.|TRBV7-9|TRBJ2-7
TGTGCCAGCAGCTCTGTAGCGCGGTACGAGCAGTACTTC
CASSSVARYEQYF
>many|16|TRBD1|TRBV20-1|TRBJ2-7
TGCAGTGCACCCGGGACAGGGGTCCCGGGTGTGAAGGAGCAGTACTTC
CSAPGTGVPGVKEQYF
>many|20|TRBD2|TRBV6-5|TRBJ2-6
TGTGCCAGCAGTTACTCATGGCTAGCGGGAGAGGGGTCTGGGGCCAACGTCCTGACTTTC
CASSYSWLAGEGSGANVLTF
>many|13|.|TRBV29-1|TRBJ2-1
TGCAGCGTTGCGGAGAGCTCCTACAATGAGCAGTTCTTC
CSVAESSYNEQFF
>few|14|TRBD2|TRBV19|TRBJ2-1
TGTGCCAGTAGTTTGGGCGGGAGCCTCCCTGAGCAGTTCTTC
CASSLGGSLPEQFF
>.|14|.|TRBV7-2|TRBJ2-7
TGTGCCAGCAGCTGGGGCGGGAACCGGGGCGAGCAGTACTTC
CASSWGGNRGEQYF
>many|12|.|TRBV29-1|TRBJ1-1
TGCAGCGTTGGACAGACGAACACTGAAGCTTTCTTT
CSVGQTNTEAFF
>many|15|.|TRBV27|TRBJ2-4
TGTGCCAGCAGGGATCCGACAGGAAGCAAAAACATTCAGTACTTC
CASRDPTGSKNIQYF
>many|18|TRBD2|TRBV28|TRBJ2-5
TGTGCCAGCAGTCCTGGACTAGCGGGAGAGAAGGGGTTGGAGACCCAGTACTTC
CASSPGLAGEKGLETQYF
>few|15|TRBD1|TRBV6-5|TRBJ2-7
TGTGCCAGCGGGCAGGGGGCGAGGGTAGCCGGCGAGCAGTACTTC
CASGQGARVAGEQYF
>.|12|.|TRBV10-3|TRBJ2-1
TGTGCCATCAAAGCAGGGGACAATGAGCAGTTCTTC
CAIKAGDNEQFF
>many|14|.|TRBV5-1|TRBJ2-2
TGCGCCAGCAGCCCTCGCGGGGCTGGCGGGGAGCTGTTTTTT
CASSPRGAGGELFF
>many|17|TRBD1|TRBV5-1|TRBJ2-3
TGCGCCAGCAGCTCCGCCTTCGGACAGGGATGGGCAGATACGCAGTATTTT
CASSSAFGQGWADTQYF
>many|19|TRBD1|TRBV24-1|TRBJ2-2
TGTGCCACCAGTGATTCACGCATAGGACAGGGATCGAAGGCCGGGGAGCTGTTTTTT
CATSDSRIGQGSKAGELFF
>many|16|TRBD2|TRBV7-2|TRBJ2-3
TGTGCCAGCAGCTTTCCAGCGGGAGGTGTAACAGATACGCAGTATTTT
CASSFPAGGVTDTQYF
>many|15|.|TRBV18|TRBJ2-2
TGTGCCAGCTCACCCCCCTGGACTGTCACCGGGGAGCTGTTTTTT
CASSPPWTVTGELFF